Listed below are T cell receptor beta chains from one sample, sequenced in a study of T-cell reconstitution after alpha-beta-depleted transplantation in children. MiXCR, run by TCRdb on the PCR reads, gives a single entry per CDR3 protein. This sample has fewer than 400,000 distinct CDR3 sequences, with about 20% found just once. The sequenced sample was PBMCs from the stem cell graft donor, obtained from the stem cell graft. These receptors were taken from a human donor who donated a stem cell graft to a child with acute myeloid leukemia. The CDR3 runs from the conserved cysteine through the conserved F or W. D genes are given only for firm matches. Not all rows give a size; the values are once, few, many and, for expanded clones, a class.

TRBV14	TRBD2	NA	TRBJ2-7	TGTGCCAGCAGCCGCGGACTAGCGGGAGACGAGCAGTACTTC	CASSRGLAGDEQYF
TRBV12-3/TRBV12-4	TRBD2	once	TRBJ2-1	TGTGCCAGCAGTTATGAGCGGGAGAGTGATGAGCAGTTCTTC	CASSYERESDEQFF
TRBV5-1	NA	many	TRBJ1-1	TGCGCCAGAACCCAGGGTACGAACACTGAAGCTTTCTTT	CARTQGTNTEAFF
TRBV12-3/TRBV12-4	TRBD1	NA	TRBJ2-1	TGTGCCAGCAGCCGACCCGGGACAGTTGCCTACAATGAGCAGTTCTTC	CASSRPGTVAYNEQFF
TRBV5-6	NA	few	TRBJ2-1	TGTGCCAGCAGCTTACCTGATATGGCAAATGAGCAGTTCTTC	CASSLPDMANEQFF
TRBV12-3/TRBV12-4	TRBD1	many	TRBJ2-7	TGTGCCAGCAGCCAACGACAGGGGATGCGCTACGAGCAGTACTTC	CASSQRQGMRYEQYF
TRBV10-3	TRBD2	NA	TRBJ2-1	TGTGCCATCAGTGAGGGGACTAGCGGGAGGGGAAATGAGCAGTTCTTC	CAISEGTSGRGNEQFF
TRBV7-9	NA	NA	TRBJ2-7	TGTGCCAGCAGCCCCCGGGCACAGGGCCACGAGCAGTACTTC	CASSPRAQGHEQYF
TRBV12-3/TRBV12-4	TRBD2	few	TRBJ2-3	TGTGCCAGCAGTTACCAGGGACTAGCGGGGTTGGCAGATACGCAGTATTTT	CASSYQGLAGLADTQYF
TRBV5-5	TRBD2	NA	TRBJ2-3	TGTGCCAGCAGCATGGTGGGAGGGGCAGATACGCAGTATTTT	CASSMVGGADTQYF
TRBV20-1	TRBD2	NA	TRBJ2-5	TGCAGTGCTAGCTTCGGCGGGGGACAAGAGACCCAGTACTTC	CSASFGGGQETQYF
TRBV6-5	NA	NA	TRBJ2-3	TGTGCCAGCAAACGAGGAGATACGCAGTATTTT	CASKRGDTQYF
TRBV11-2	NA	once	TRBJ2-7	TGTGCCAGCAGCCCCTCGTTTAGGGGCAACGAGCAGTACTTC	CASSPSFRGNEQYF
TRBV12-3/TRBV12-4	TRBD2	few	TRBJ2-1	TGTGCCAGCAGTTCCAAGCGGGACCTCTACAATGAGCAGTTCTTC	CASSSKRDLYNEQFF
TRBV7-8	TRBD2	many	TRBJ2-1	TGTGCCAGCAGCTTACCTAGCGGGAGCTACAATGAGCAGTTCTTC	CASSLPSGSYNEQFF
TRBV28	NA	NA	TRBJ1-1	TGTGCCAGCAGGTACAGGGTCGGAACTGAAGCTTTCTTT	CASRYRVGTEAFF
TRBV12-3/TRBV12-4	NA	many	TRBJ2-1	TGTGCCAGCAGTTTGTCCTCAGGGAACAATGAGCAGTTCTTC	CASSLSSGNNEQFF
TRBV29-1	TRBD2	few	TRBJ2-5	TGCAGCGTTGATACGGGGACTAGCGGGACGGAGACCCAGTACTTC	CSVDTGTSGTETQYF
TRBV4-1	NA	once	TRBJ2-4	TGCGCCAGCAGCCAAGCGGGAGTTCGGGCCAAAAACATTCAGTACTTC	CASSQAGVRAKNIQYF
TRBV5-1	TRBD2	NA	TRBJ2-1	TGCGCCAGCACAGCAGCGGGAGTCGGTTACAATGAGCAGTTCTTC	CASTAAGVGYNEQFF
TRBV24-1	TRBD2	few	TRBJ2-3	TGTGCCACCAGTGATCCGCCGACTAGCGGGAAGGCAGATACGCAGTATTTT	CATSDPPTSGKADTQYF
TRBV12-3/TRBV12-4	TRBD2	many	TRBJ2-1	TGTGCCAGCGGAATGACTAGCGGAGAATACAATGAGCAGTTCTTC	CASGMTSGEYNEQFF
TRBV29-1	TRBD1	few	TRBJ1-5	TGCAGCGTCACAGCCGGGACAGGGAATCAGCCCCAGCATTTT	CSVTAGTGNQPQHF
TRBV6-5	TRBD1	NA	TRBJ1-6	TGTGCCAGCAGTTACAATCGGAGGGCCTGGGACAGGGGAGATTCACCCCTCCACTTT	CASSYNRRAWDRGDSPLHF
TRBV4-3	NA	NA	TRBJ1-4	TGCGCCAGCAGCCAAGAGTGGAAGGGATATGAAAAACTGTTTTTT	CASSQEWKGYEKLFF
TRBV20-1	NA	many	TRBJ2-3	TGCAGTGCCCGGGGCAGCACAGATACGCAGTATTTT	CSARGSTDTQYF
TRBV12-3/TRBV12-4	NA	few	TRBJ1-1	TGTGCCAGCAGTCCGACAACGAACACTGAAGCTTTCTTT	CASSPTTNTEAFF
TRBV12-3/TRBV12-4	NA	NA	TRBJ2-2	TGTGCCAGCAGTACTACAGGGTCGAACACCGGGGAGCTGTTTTTT	CASSTTGSNTGELFF
TRBV29-1	NA	many	TRBJ1-5	TGCAGCTACAGGGAGAGGGAGAATCAGCCCCAGCATTTT	CSYRERENQPQHF
TRBV7-2	NA	NA	TRBJ1-1	TGTGCCAGCAGTCAGGCCCCAATGAACACTGAAGCTTTCTTT	CASSQAPMNTEAFF
TRBV20-1	NA	NA	TRBJ2-1	TGCAGTGCTAGAGATGTGGCGGGGTCCTACAATGAGCAGTTCTTC	CSARDVAGSYNEQFF
TRBV20-1	TRBD2	many	TRBJ2-7	TGCAGTGCTACCCCGCCTAGCGGGAGTTCCGAGCAGTACTTC	CSATPPSGSSEQYF
TRBV6-2/TRBV6-3	NA	once	TRBJ2-4	TGTGCCAGCAGTCCGACGGGGAAAAACATTCAGTACTTC	CASSPTGKNIQYF
TRBV5-1	NA	NA	TRBJ2-1	TGCGCCAGCCGAAAAAACGCCAGGGGCCATGAGCAGTTCTTC	CASRKNARGHEQFF
TRBV5-1	TRBD2	NA	TRBJ2-5	TGCGCCAGCAGCTGGACTAGCAAAGAGACCCAGTACTTC	CASSWTSKETQYF
TRBV4-2	NA	NA	TRBJ2-7	TGTGCCAGCAGCCAAGATATCGGCGGTAATAGTTACGAGCAGTACTTC	CASSQDIGGNSYEQYF
TRBV2	TRBD2	few	TRBJ2-7	TGTGCCAGCAGAGCCGGGACTAGCGGGAGTTACGAGCAGTACTTC	CASRAGTSGSYEQYF
TRBV20-1	TRBD2	NA	TRBJ2-5	TGCAGTGCTAAGTTTACTAGCGGGAGGTTTCGGGAGACCCAGTACTTC	CSAKFTSGRFRETQYF
TRBV6-5	NA	few	TRBJ1-2	TGTGCCAGCAGGGCCGGACAGTATGGCTACACCTTC	CASRAGQYGYTF
TRBV28	TRBD1	NA	TRBJ1-6	TGTGCCAGCAGTTTATCCTTCGGGACAGTTTGGGGGTCTGGGAATTCACCCCTCCACTTT	CASSLSFGTVWGSGNSPLHF
TRBV29-1	NA	NA	TRBJ2-5	TGCAGCGCGGGTGAGAAGCGCGGTACCCAGTACTTC	CSAGEKRGTQYF
TRBV7-9	NA	many	TRBJ2-1	TGTGCCAGCAGCTCCTCTTCTGAAGTGGGGTACAATGAGCAGTTCTTC	CASSSSSEVGYNEQFF
TRBV7-6	NA	NA	TRBJ2-5	TGTGCCAGCAGCTTATACGGGTCCGACTCACAAGAGACCCAGTACTTC	CASSLYGSDSQETQYF
TRBV20-1	TRBD2	NA	TRBJ2-3	TGCAGTCTAGCGGGAGAGACAGATACGCAGTATTTT	CSLAGETDTQYF
TRBV30	TRBD2	many	TRBJ2-3	TGTGCCTGGAGCCTAGCGGGAGAGGGCACAGATACGCAGTATTTT	CAWSLAGEGTDTQYF
TRBV12-3/TRBV12-4	TRBD2	NA	TRBJ2-7	TGTGCCAGCAGTCCCTCGACTAGCGGGAGGTACGAGCAGTACTTC	CASSPSTSGRYEQYF
TRBV20-1	NA	NA	TRBJ2-1	TGCAGTGCTAGAGATCTGGAATCCTACAATGAGCAGTTCTTC	CSARDLESYNEQFF
TRBV12-3/TRBV12-4	NA	NA	TRBJ2-7	TGTGCCAGCAGTCGAAAAGCCCCTCTAGCCGAGCAGTACTTC	CASSRKAPLAEQYF
TRBV13	NA	few	TRBJ2-5	TGTGCCAGCAGCGGGAGTGAAGAGACCCAGTACTTC	CASSGSEETQYF
TRBV4-1	NA	NA	TRBJ2-7	TGCGCCAGCAGCCAAGGTCAGACACGCTCCTACGAGCAGTACTTC	CASSQGQTRSYEQYF
TRBV5-1	NA	NA	TRBJ1-1	TGCGCCAGCAGCTTGGGGTCGATGAACACTGAAGCTTTCTTT	CASSLGSMNTEAFF
TRBV11-3	TRBD1	NA	TRBJ2-7	TGTGCCAGCAGCGAAAGACAGGGGGAAGGATACGAGCAGTACTTC	CASSERQGEGYEQYF
TRBV14	NA	many	TRBJ2-6	TGTGCCAGCAGCCAAGTGGGGACTGGGGCCAACGTCCTGACTTTC	CASSQVGTGANVLTF
TRBV20-1	NA	many	TRBJ2-1	TGCAGTGCTAGAGTCCCACCCAATCTAGACTACAATGAGCAGTTCTTC	CSARVPPNLDYNEQFF
TRBV20-1	TRBD2	many	TRBJ2-5	TGCAGTGCTAGAGACCTAATAGCGGGAGGGGGATCTTACCAAGAGACCCAGTACTTC	CSARDLIAGGGSYQETQYF
TRBV11-1	NA	few	TRBJ2-3	TGTGCCAGCAGCTTAGAGGTGTCATGGTTGCCCGGCCGCACAGATACGCAGTATTTT	CASSLEVSWLPGRTDTQYF
TRBV5-1	NA	NA	TRBJ2-2	TGCGCCAGCAGCTTTAGCACTCAGAACACCGGGGAGCTGTTTTTT	CASSFSTQNTGELFF